Below are 15 T cell receptor beta chains sequenced from a single sample in a study of T cell responses to AZD1222 COVID-19 vaccine. Sequencing was performed with immunoSEQ multiplex PCR; in TCRdb, only in-frame clones are kept and a portion is missing. Among 90,000 to 140,000 clones, roughly 87% were seen once, and the ten largest hold approximately 5.1%. The sample was peripheral blood, taken on day 0 of AZD1222 vaccination. The receptors here all came from an adult in good health.

The chain couples TRBV11-2 to TRBJ1-2, with 9 nucleotides matching TRBD1. The trim removed 10 bases at V and 3 bases at J, leaving 9 bases unmatched. Germline CDR1 SGHAT, CDR2 FQNNGV. This CDR3 has 14 amino acids. The CDR3 DNA is TGTGCCATACAGGGGGCCGGCTATGACTATGGCTACACCTTC. Its protein product is CAIQGAGYDYGYTF.

This clone appeared once. The chain couples TRBV6-1 to TRBJ2-6, with D possibly called TRBD1 or TRBD2 (5 bases each). CDR3 length: 15 amino acids. Trimming removed 2 bases at V and 2 bases at J, with 7 bases between. The germline V gene encodes CDR1 MNHNS and CDR2 SASEGT. CDR3 DNA sequence: TGTGCCAGCAGTGAAATGGGGGCTGGGGCCAACGTCCTGACTTTC. It encodes CASSEMGAGANVLTF.

Only one count was recorded for this clone. The chain employs TRBV29-1 and TRBJ2-1, with 13 bases aligning to TRBD2. V lost 4 bases to trimming and J lost 9 bases; unmatched junction nucleotides: 6. From germline, CDR1 is SQVTM and CDR2 ANQGSEA. CDR3 size: 14 residues. CDR3 sequence: CSVGTSGGASEQFF. The DNA for the CDR3 is TGCAGCGTTGGAACTAGCGGGGGGGCATCTGAGCAGTTCTTC.

V gene TRBV9 combines with J gene TRBJ1-6; maybe TRBD1 (5 bases). Germline V lookup: CDR1 SGDLS, CDR2 YYNGEE. Trimming removed 1 base from V and 10 bases from J, with 15 bases in between. The CDR3 spans 15 residues. DNA for the CDR3: TGTGCCAGCAGCGTATCATCCCAGGGAGGATCACCCCTCCACTTT. Translated, it gives CASSVSSQGGSPLHF.

This chain connects TRBV2 to TRBJ1-5; 8 positions agree with TRBD1. Losses at the gene ends were 1 base for V and 6 bases for J; bases not matched to a gene: 2. Germline CDR1 reads SNHLY; CDR2 reads FYNNEI. The CDR3 has 14 amino acids. In nucleotides, the CDR3 is TGTGCCAGCAGTGAAGACAGGGGGAGTCAGCCCCAGCATTTT. Protein product: CASSEDRGSQPQHF.

The chain links TRBV2 to TRBJ1-1; D ambiguous. CDR3 length: 14 residues. CDR1 and CDR2 (germline): SNHLY, FYNNEI. Trimming took off 3 bases at V and 3 bases at J, with 11 bases between the two ends. The CDR3 reads CASSDRLVDTEAFF. DNA of the CDR3: TGTGCCAGCAGTGATAGGCTTGTTGACACTGAAGCTTTCTTT.

This clone was seen only once. This chain connects TRBV24-1 to TRBJ2-1; possible D gene TRBD2, 6 bases. Germline CDR1 is KGHDR and CDR2 is SFDVKD. The V gene lost 3 bases and the J gene lost 2 bases, with 7 bases spanning the gap. CDR3 length: 14 residues. CDR3 sequence (DNA): TGTGCCACCAGTGATCCGGGGGCCTACAATGAGCAGTTCTTC. Its translation: CATSDPGAYNEQFF.

This rearrangement joins TRBV7-2 to TRBJ2-2; D not certain. This CDR3 comprises 14 residues. V was cut by 1 base and J by 1 base, with 4 bases left in between. CDR1 and CDR2 from the germline V gene are SGHTA and FQGNSA. CDR3 bases: TGTGCCAGCAGCTTAGACTGGAACACCGGGGAGCTGTTTTTT. Protein product: CASSLDWNTGELFF.

The chain couples TRBV6-5 to TRBJ2-5, with D perhaps TRBD1 or TRBD2 (5 bases each). The ends were cut back, 4 bases at V and 8 bases at J, with 20 bases in the middle. This CDR3 is 15 amino acids long. Germline assignment: CDR1 MNHEY and CDR2 SVGAGI. DNA for the CDR3: TGTGCCAGCAGTTTCGATAGACGGGGCCCGGGAACCCAGTACTTC. This codes for CASSFDRRGPGTQYF.

The sample holds one count of this clone. This sequence joins TRBV7-2 and TRBJ1-2; possible D gene TRBD1, 6 bases. With 6 bases removed from V and 2 bases from J, the gap between germline ends came to 13 bases. Germline V gene data show CDR1 as SGHTA and CDR2 as FQGNSA. CDR3 length: 14 residues. CDR3 in amino acids: CASRQGGTNYGYTF. CDR3 DNA: TGTGCCAGCAGGCAAGGGGGGACAAACTATGGCTACACCTTC.

This rearrangement joins TRBV11-1 to TRBJ2-1; TRBD1 agrees at 7 bases. Losses at the gene ends were 5 bases for V and 4 bases for J; bases not matched to a gene: 11. CDR1 and CDR2 (germline): SGHAT, FQDESV (reference sequence). The CDR3 sequence is 16 residues long. The CDR3 protein is CASSQRTGTLYNEQFF. The CDR3 bases are TGTGCCAGCAGCCAACGGACAGGAACTTTATACAATGAGCAGTTCTTC.

The gene calls are TRBV18 and TRBJ2-6, with 7 bases matching TRBD1. The trim removed 9 bases at V and 0 bases at J, leaving 8 bases unmatched. The CDR3 length is 16 residues. Germline V lookup: CDR1 KGHSH, CDR2 LQKENI. CDR3 in amino acids: CARGDSGSSGANVLTF. The CDR3 region has the DNA TGTGCCAGAGGGGACAGTGGAAGCTCTGGGGCCAACGTCCTGACTTTC.

The chain uses TRBV29-1 and TRBJ1-2; D call uncertain. The ends were cut back, 4 bases at V and 0 bases at J, with 15 bases in the middle. This CDR3 has 15 amino acids. Per germline, CDR1 SQVTM and CDR2 ANQGSEA. The DNA of the CDR3 is TGCAGCGTTGGTGGCGGCGCCGGGGCTAACTATGGCTACACCTTC. It translates to CSVGGGAGANYGYTF.

V gene TRBV5-1 combines with J gene TRBJ2-7; a possible D gene is TRBD2 (6 bases). This CDR3 comprises 17 residues. Germline values: CDR1 SGHRS, CDR2 YFSETQ. V was shortened by 5 bases and J by 1 base, with 22 bases between the two germline ends. CDR3 DNA sequence: TGCGCCAGCAGGGTCCTCGGGGGAGGTGGAAGATCCTACGAGCAGTACTTC. Translation gives CASRVLGGGGRSYEQYF. The full variable domain, with the rest looked up from reference TRBV5-1 and TRBJ2-7, is KAGVTQTPRYLIKTRGQQVTLSCSPISGHRSVSWYQQTPGQGLQFLFEYFSETQRNKGNFPGRFSGRQFSNSRSEMNVSTLELGDSALYLCASRVLGGGGRSYEQYFGPGTRLTVT.

J is TRBJ1-2 and V is TRBV18; D remains unclear. CDR3 length: 15 amino acids. From germline, CDR1 is KGHSH and CDR2 LQKENI. V lost 5 bases to trimming and J lost 7 bases, with 20 bases between them. The chain's CDR3 is CASSKVRLRLGGYTF. CDR3 DNA: TGTGCCAGCTCAAAAGTTCGTCTCCGCCTCGGTGGCTACACCTTC.